This entry is about one T cell receptor (beta chain). There is no known antigen for this receptor. Base qualities are not recorded, but no much larger clone differs from it by a single base. The data stem from a study of cytomegalovirus exposure and HLA in healthy donors (dated by TCRdb to between 2016 and 2019). As for the study more broadly: An earlier analysis of some 600 of the donors reported 250 to 350 Gb of sequence data and around 100 million unique TCR beta sequences obtained from some 170 million T cells. Across approximately 400 genotyped donors of the cohort, an average of roughly 200,000 unique TCR beta nucleotide sequences per donor were sequenced, and roughly a sixth of those sequences were non-productive. The aim of the study was to test whether cataloging public T cell receptors could identify signatures of past pathogen exposure. In the later analysis, no new phenotypic data were used to find candidate immune exposures; instead, reliance was placed on TCR beta sequences and their occurrence across donors. Typing coverage differed by locus: A, B, C, DRB1 and DQB1 were typed in about 620-630 donors, DQA1 in roughly 510, DPA1 in roughly 590, and DPB1 in roughly 450. Both class I and class II loci were covered by HLA typing, at four-digit resolution. The T cell repertoires of several hundred subjects were profiled by immunosequencing and related to cytomegalovirus serostatus. To decide whether each TCR beta V gene segment behaved as functional or pseudogenic, an earlier analysis of approximately 600 of the donors relied on high-throughput TCR beta sequencing. Genome-wide SNP genotypes for about 55% of the roughly 670 donors were used in a later genetic analysis, which treated that subset as a discovery cohort. Donor age, sex, ethnicity and CMV serostatus were collected together with the repertoire data. All discovery cohort repertoires had been generated using a single sequencing platform. Among the approximately 430 genotyped donors, under 90% belonged to the genetic ancestry cluster associated with self-reported Caucasian donors. To predict cytomegalovirus infection status, the study combined high-throughput TCR immunosequencing, statistical association of individual TCRs with disease status, and machine learning. A separate validation cohort of approximately 120 different subjects was used in addition to the 666-subject first cohort. To study patterns of TCR occurrence, a later analysis re-analyzed previously published TCR beta repertoires from 500 to 850 donors and added high-resolution HLA genotyping. An early release that covered roughly 600 HLA-typed donors contained 250 to 350 gigabases of sequencing data and tens of millions of unique TCR sequences. Four to six DR-DQ haplotypes were handled as single units for association and clustering because linkage in the cohort was strong.

V loses 11 bases at its end and J loses 1 base; junction bases beyond the gene matches: 8. CDR1 MNHNS and CDR2 SASEGT were looked up in the germline V gene. The CDR3, cysteine through phenylalanine, is 14 amino acids long. Only the CDR3 region is kept as DNA, spanning 42 bases read in frame from base 1. In total, 600 or so healthy bone marrow donors made up the cohort. At the time of sampling, all cohort members were nominally healthy, though unrecorded immune exposures were likely present. The donor was CMV seropositive and belonged to the group of about 290 seropositive cohort members. A peripheral blood sample was provided by each donor, and peripheral blood mononuclear cells were used for TCR beta sequencing. The Qiagen DNeasy Blood Extraction Kit was used to extract genomic DNA from the blood cell samples. Results the study describes overall, beyond this receptor: In a later analysis, HLA-associated TCR beta chains were found to be more clonally expanded and to have lower generation probabilities than equally common non-associated chains. In a later analysis, most CMV-associated TCR beta chains were found to appear HLA-restricted, with HLA associations seemingly driven largely by CMV exposure. Strong co-occurrence of HLA alleles, especially DR and DQ, made assigning TCR associations to individual alleles difficult. A later genetic analysis associated a missense DCLRE1C variant with V-gene and J-gene trimming of TCR beta chains, and an independent cohort replicated the association. The authors suggested that the approach could potentially be generalized to other disease states and immunological phenotypes. A later analysis associated 15,000 to 20,000 TCR beta sequences with specific HLA alleles at a false discovery rate of 0.05. According to a later genetic analysis, donors in an Asian-associated ancestry cluster had fewer N-insertions in productive TCRs than the approximately 610-donor mean. Several of the top co-occurrence clusters appeared to be linked to parvovirus B19, influenza, CMV and Epstein-Barr virus, according to a later analysis. Most TCR sequences were seen in very few donors, while some public TCRs were found in many individuals. Roughly uniform sequencing depth across donors was assumed in presence/absence analyses, although this assumption may not hold. Because some donors lacked HLA typing at each locus, the association tests relied only on the typed subset. Some IMGT-functional V segments, including TRBV6-2 and TRBV6-3, could not be told apart with the 87-base-pair reads, so those segments were excluded. The sequencing pipeline was judged likely to have produced a cluster of highly shared sequence variants as a technical artifact. In both the original and validation cohorts, the classifier was reported to diagnose cytomegalovirus status with high specificity and sensitivity. Immune exposure information for the cohort was limited to CMV serostatus. A further reported finding was that TCR beta sequences accurately predicted the HLA-A and HLA-B alleles for most subjects in the first cohort. According to a later analysis, TCR association rates differed among HLA loci, with DRB1 alleles showing the most associated TCRs and HLA-C alleles showing the fewest. Correlated functional status among segregating V segments might be attributable to linkage disequilibrium, but an unknown experimental factor could not be ruled out. A total of fewer than 200 TCR beta chains were listed by the study as associated with cytomegalovirus. In vitro tests confirmed that three of the cytomegalovirus-associated TCR beta chains recognize cytomegalovirus antigens. In this cohort, only TCR beta chains were sequenced, and detectable features were limited by the absence of alpha or paired-chain data. Because counts were too low, more than 15 rarely observed V segments, including chromosome 9 orphons, were excluded from the earlier analysis of under 650 of the donors. In an earlier analysis of over 550 of the donors, most TCR beta V segments were observed in productive rearrangements about 90% or about 30% of the time, broadly matching IMGT annotations.

Receptor amplification or capture employed the immunoSEQ multiplex PCR assay. A mixture of 60 forward primers for TCR Vbeta segments and 13 reverse primers for TCR Jbeta segments was used in the multiplex PCR. The CDR3 region of rearranged TCR beta genes was amplified from genomic DNA by a multiplex PCR assay. The amplified TCR beta libraries were sequenced on the Illumina HiSeq System as 87-base-pair reads. Per the source publication's procedure: In a later analysis, 77 million or so unique TCR beta chains were counted across the approximately 640 repertoires, and roughly 11 million of these chains were shared by at least two donors. To remove PCR and sequencing errors, raw reads were error-corrected and collapsed into unique sequences using a nearest-neighbor algorithm that merged closely related sequences. CDR3 sequences were aligned to IMGT reference sequences to assign V, D and J gene segments. For a sequence to be retained, at least a six-nucleotide match to both a V gene segment and a J gene segment was required. Rearrangements were classified as productive when the CDR3 lacked stop codons and remained in frame with V and J, and all other rearrangements were classified as non-productive. CDR3 was defined according to IMGT convention as the region running from the second conserved V-encoded cysteine to the conserved J-encoded phenylalanine. In an earlier analysis of 500 to 650 of the donors, sequences lacking an unambiguous match to a single V gene segment were excluded. In an earlier analysis of 450 to 700 of the donors, V segments were called functional above 56.7% productive rearrangements and were called segregating when the between-donor standard deviation exceeded 5%. To diagnose cytomegalovirus status from the catalog of TCR beta chain sequences, a statistical classification framework was built. V and J gene assignment, in a later analysis, came from comparing TCR nucleotide sequences with IMGT/GENE-DB human TR gene sequences. The TCRdist pipeline was used in a later analysis to assign CDR3 sequences and most-parsimonious VDJ recombination scenarios. In a later analysis, every TCR beta chain was defined by the combination of its CDR3 amino acid sequence and its V-gene family, and reads without a unique V-gene family were dropped. In a later analysis, fewer than 600 highly shared, low-generation-probability nucleotide sequences were removed to address suspected cross-contamination and a sequencing artifact. A later analysis calculated a clonal expansion index for each public chain from normalized within-repertoire ranks of inferred template counts. A later analysis computed generation probabilities with a VDJ recombination model fitted to out-of-frame rearrangements, and checked the results against IGoR. In a later analysis, hypergeometric tests were used to score TCR-TCR, TCR-HLA and TCR-CMV co-occurrence, with a repertoire-size bias correction applied to TCR pairs. To estimate false discovery rates, a later analysis permuted the HLA or CMV assignments 20 times. In a later analysis, co-occurring TCRs were grouped using DBSCAN, and TCRdist sequence similarity was added for clustering within HLA-allele-positive subsets. Repertoires with fewer than 30,000 or more than 120,000 public chains, plus five repertoires with anomalous nucleotide sharing, were excluded from co-occurrence clustering. In its TCRdb copy, this immuneACCESS table keeps in-frame sequences only and misses some clones. Where compared with another copy, unresolved V genes explain less than half of these, and the others have no known cause. For V, J and clone size, that table is used; D and trimming come from the DNA. This sample comprises tens of thousands of clones, roughly three quarters of them detected only once. 22% of the sample goes to the ten largest clones.

The sequence derives from a woman between 40 and 50 years old in good health and CMV-seropositive. What was sequenced was PBMCs. The rearranged chain carries TRBV6-1 and TRBJ1-5, with TRBD1 matching 7 junction bases. The CDR3 region reads CACRQGGSNQPQHF. The DNA sequence is as follows: TGTGCCTGCCGACAGGGAGGAAGCAATCAGCCCCAGCATTTT.